A selection of T cell receptor beta chains follows, all from one sample in a study of OX40 agonist ivuxolimab in advanced cancers. Generated by immunoSEQ multiplex PCR, the TCRdb table keeps only in-frame clones and is missing some. Counted here are 80,000 or so clones, about 80% occurring once; the ten biggest clones make up around 7.2%. The sequences come from CD4+ or CD8+ T cells sorted from blood, collected in a trial of the OX40 agonist ivuxolimab. These receptors were collected from an adult with an advanced solid tumor such as melanoma, head and neck, liver or kidney cancer. CDR3s include the opening cysteine and the closing phenylalanine or tryptophan. Fields, in order: J gene, V gene, D gene, clone size, CDR3 protein, CDR3 DNA. A D gene is named only where the DNA matches it firmly. Clone size appears in some rows only: once, few, many, or a class for an expanded clone.

J gene: TRBJ1-1; V gene: TRBV18; D gene: .; clone size: once; CDR3 protein: CASSPLGANTEAFF; CDR3 DNA: TGTGCCAGCTCACCACTCGGAGCGAACACTGAAGCTTTCTTT
J gene: TRBJ2-1; V gene: TRBV12-2; D gene: .; clone size: .; CDR3 protein: CASRLGPLKGFYEQFF; CDR3 DNA: TGTGCAAGTCGCTTAGGACCCCTCAAAGGGTTCTATGAGCAGTTCTTC
J gene: TRBJ1-2; V gene: TRBV19; D gene: TRBD1; clone size: .; CDR3 protein: CASSWGRGLSNYGYTF; CDR3 DNA: TGTGCCAGTAGCTGGGGCAGGGGGCTTTCTAACTATGGCTACACCTTC
J gene: TRBJ1-3; V gene: TRBV6-1; D gene: .; clone size: .; CDR3 protein: CASSEGPRNTIYF; CDR3 DNA: TGTGCCAGCAGTGAAGGACCGCGAAACACCATATATTTT
J gene: TRBJ2-7; V gene: TRBV2; D gene: .; clone size: .; CDR3 protein: CASTRQESYEQYF; CDR3 DNA: TGTGCCAGCACACGACAGGAGTCCTACGAGCAGTACTTC
J gene: TRBJ2-2; V gene: TRBV2; D gene: TRBD1; clone size: once; CDR3 protein: CASRRAGTGDGLTGELFF; CDR3 DNA: TGTGCCAGCAGACGTGCCGGGACAGGGGATGGGTTAACCGGGGAGCTGTTTTTT
J gene: TRBJ2-7; V gene: TRBV7-2; D gene: .; clone size: .; CDR3 protein: CASTQGGEQYF; CDR3 DNA: TGTGCCAGCACCCAGGGGGGGGAGCAGTACTTC
J gene: TRBJ2-7; V gene: TRBV19; D gene: TRBD1; clone size: few; CDR3 protein: CASRRDAGQGGYEQYF; CDR3 DNA: TGTGCCAGTAGGAGAGATGCGGGACAGGGGGGCTACGAGCAGTACTTC
J gene: TRBJ1-1; V gene: TRBV5-1; D gene: .; clone size: few; CDR3 protein: CASSRSGQGGNTEAFF; CDR3 DNA: TGCGCCAGCAGCAGGAGTGGGCAAGGGGGAAACACTGAAGCTTTCTTT
J gene: TRBJ2-7; V gene: TRBV7-9; D gene: TRBD1; clone size: .; CDR3 protein: CASSLGTGGNEQYF; CDR3 DNA: TGTGCCAGCAGCTTAGGGACAGGGGGCAACGAGCAGTACTTC
J gene: TRBJ1-5; V gene: TRBV19; D gene: .; clone size: .; CDR3 protein: CASSIDLDQPQHF; CDR3 DNA: TGTGCCAGTAGTATAGATCTGGATCAGCCCCAGCATTTT
J gene: TRBJ1-2; V gene: TRBV21-1; D gene: .; clone size: .; CDR3 protein: CASSPGRPGGVGYTF; CDR3 DNA: TGTGCCAGCAGTCCCGGGCGTCCAGGGGGTGTGGGCTACACCTTC
J gene: TRBJ1-5; V gene: TRBV5-1; D gene: .; clone size: .; CDR3 protein: CASSLEGSNQPQHF; CDR3 DNA: TGCGCCAGCAGCTTGGAAGGGAGCAATCAGCCCCAGCATTTT
J gene: TRBJ1-1; V gene: TRBV5-5; D gene: TRBD1; clone size: .; CDR3 protein: CASSWDRNTEAFF; CDR3 DNA: TGTGCCAGCAGCTGGGACAGGAACACTGAAGCTTTCTTT
J gene: TRBJ1-5; V gene: TRBV19; D gene: .; clone size: .; CDR3 protein: CASSSRESLVPDQPQHF; CDR3 DNA: TGTGCCAGTAGTTCCAGGGAAAGTTTAGTACCGGATCAGCCCCAGCATTTT
J gene: TRBJ1-4; V gene: TRBV18; D gene: .; clone size: once; CDR3 protein: CASSPLFSGDATNEKLFF; CDR3 DNA: TGTGCCAGCTCACCACTTTTCTCAGGAGACGCAACTAATGAAAAACTGTTTTTT
J gene: TRBJ1-6; V gene: TRBV13; D gene: TRBD1; clone size: few; CDR3 protein: CASSPGGARGSPLHF; CDR3 DNA: TGTGCCAGCAGCCCAGGGGGCGCGAGGGGGTCACCCCTCCACTTT
J gene: TRBJ2-6; V gene: TRBV28; D gene: .; clone size: .; CDR3 protein: CASSLLGTSGANVLTF; CDR3 DNA: TGTGCCAGCAGTTTATTAGGCACCTCTGGGGCCAACGTCCTGACTTTC
J gene: TRBJ2-1; V gene: TRBV29-1; D gene: .; clone size: .; CDR3 protein: CSVEAWVKAYNEQFF; CDR3 DNA: TGCAGCGTTGAAGCATGGGTAAAGGCCTACAATGAGCAGTTCTTC
J gene: TRBJ2-5; V gene: TRBV5-1; D gene: .; clone size: once; CDR3 protein: CASSTGGGWEETQYF; CDR3 DNA: TGCGCCAGCAGCACCGGTGGGGGTTGGGAAGAGACCCAGTACTTC
J gene: TRBJ1-5; V gene: TRBV6-4; D gene: .; clone size: .; CDR3 protein: CASSDSLCEGTQNGYSNQPQHF; CDR3 DNA: TGTGCCAGCAGTGACTCTCTATGTGAGGGGACACAAAACGGCTATAGCAATCAGCCCCAGCATTTT
J gene: TRBJ1-1; V gene: TRBV7-2; D gene: TRBD1; clone size: once; CDR3 protein: CASRRQGTNTEAFF; CDR3 DNA: TGTGCCAGCAGGAGACAGGGAACGAACACTGAAGCTTTCTTT
J gene: TRBJ1-5; V gene: TRBV27; D gene: .; clone size: .; CDR3 protein: CASSLGHSNQPQHF; CDR3 DNA: TGTGCCAGCAGTTTAGGACATAGCAATCAGCCCCAGCATTTT
J gene: TRBJ1-3; V gene: TRBV5-1; D gene: .; clone size: .; CDR3 protein: CASSLVGRNSGNTIYF; CDR3 DNA: TGCGCCAGCAGCTTGGTGGGGCGTAACTCTGGAAACACCATATATTTT
J gene: TRBJ1-2; V gene: TRBV7-2; D gene: .; clone size: .; CDR3 protein: CASSLEVAANYGYTF; CDR3 DNA: TGTGCCAGCAGCTTAGAGGTCGCCGCTAACTATGGCTACACCTTC
J gene: TRBJ1-1; V gene: TRBV2; D gene: .; clone size: few; CDR3 protein: CASSLEGGNTEAFF; CDR3 DNA: TGTGCCAGCAGCCTGGAGGGGGGGAACACTGAAGCTTTCTTT
J gene: TRBJ2-3; V gene: TRBV28; D gene: .; clone size: .; CDR3 protein: CASSLDHTDTQYF; CDR3 DNA: TGTGCCAGCAGTTTAGACCACACAGATACGCAGTATTTT